Listed below are T cell receptor beta chains from one sample, sequenced in a study of T cell responses to AZD1222 COVID-19 vaccine. Profiled with immunoSEQ multiplex PCR; TCRdb holds only in-frame clones, not every one. The table has around 100,000 clones, 80% to 90% seen once. Sequences were derived from peripheral blood, sampled on day 0 of AZD1222 vaccination. The source of these receptors is an adult in good health. CDR3s include the opening cysteine and the closing phenylalanine or tryptophan. The order of the fields is V gene, D gene, clone size, J gene, CDR3 DNA, CDR3 protein. The D gene is left open where the match is weak. Rows give clone size only sometimes, using once, few, many, or a class for an expanded clone.

V: TRBV27; D: NA; size: NA; J: TRBJ2-7; DNA: TGTGCCAGCAGTTCCCTGGGTCCCTACGAGCAGTACTTC; CDR3: CASSSLGPYEQYF
V: TRBV7-9; D: NA; size: NA; J: TRBJ1-2; DNA: TGTGCCAGCAGCTTGGGGCAGCGAGTCAACTATGGCTACACCTTC; CDR3: CASSLGQRVNYGYTF
V: TRBV19; D: NA; size: NA; J: TRBJ2-7; DNA: TGTGCCAGTAGTAGTCCACGCTACGAGCAGTACTTC; CDR3: CASSSPRYEQYF
V: TRBV30; D: NA; size: NA; J: TRBJ1-6; DNA: TGTGCCTGGAGACGGGGCCGTAGCTCCTATAATTCACCCCTCCACTTT; CDR3: CAWRRGRSSYNSPLHF
V: TRBV7-9; D: TRBD2; size: NA; J: TRBJ2-3; DNA: TGTGCCAGCAGCTTAGATAGCGGGAGGGCACAGGCGCAGTATTTT; CDR3: CASSLDSGRAQAQYF
V: TRBV5-1; D: TRBD2; size: few; J: TRBJ2-3; DNA: TGCGCCAGCGGGCCCGGGAGGGGAGGGGCAGATACGCAGTATTTT; CDR3: CASGPGRGGADTQYF
V: TRBV19; D: NA; size: NA; J: TRBJ1-5; DNA: TGTGCCAGTAGTTCCCGGGACTTCGACCAGCCCCAGCATTTT; CDR3: CASSSRDFDQPQHF
V: TRBV27; D: TRBD2; size: NA; J: TRBJ2-1; DNA: TGTGCCAGCAGTGCCCCCTTGGCACTAGCGGGTGGAGGGGGCAATGAGCAGTTCTTC; CDR3: CASSAPLALAGGGGNEQFF
V: TRBV18; D: NA; size: NA; J: TRBJ2-6; DNA: TGTGCCAGCTCCCAAGACAGAGGTCACGCGTGGTCTGGGGCCAACGTCCTGACTTTC; CDR3: CASSQDRGHAWSGANVLTF
V: TRBV6-4; D: NA; size: NA; J: TRBJ1-6; DNA: TGTGCCAGCAGCGTCGACATTAACTCCTATAATTCACCCCTCCACTTT; CDR3: CASSVDINSYNSPLHF
V: TRBV7-9; D: TRBD1; size: NA; J: TRBJ2-7; DNA: TGTGCCAGCAGAGGGGACAGCTCCTACGAGCAGTACTTC; CDR3: CASRGDSSYEQYF
V: TRBV4-2; D: TRBD1; size: NA; J: TRBJ1-4; DNA: TGTGCCAGCAGCCAAGACGGAGACAGGGGGCAGGGTGAAAAACTGTTTTTT; CDR3: CASSQDGDRGQGEKLFF
V: TRBV9; D: NA; size: NA; J: TRBJ2-2; DNA: TGTGCCAGCAGCCCCCCCGCGAACACCGGGGAGCTGTTTTTT; CDR3: CASSPPANTGELFF
V: TRBV15; D: TRBD2; size: once; J: TRBJ2-1; DNA: TGTGCCACCAGCAGCCGTAGCGGGGGGGCAAATGAGCAGTTCTTC; CDR3: CATSSRSGGANEQFF
V: TRBV5-4; D: TRBD2; size: NA; J: TRBJ2-1; DNA: TGTGCCAGCAGCTTAGGGGGTAGCGGGAGTAATGAGCAGTTCTTC; CDR3: CASSLGGSGSNEQFF
V: TRBV2; D: NA; size: NA; J: TRBJ1-1; DNA: TGTGCCAGCAGTGATCACTCATCATGGGGCACTGAAGCTTTCTTT; CDR3: CASSDHSSWGTEAFF
V: TRBV6-1; D: NA; size: NA; J: TRBJ1-1; DNA: TGTGCCAGCAGTGATTCGCCGATTCTGAACACTGAAGCTTTCTTT; CDR3: CASSDSPILNTEAFF
V: TRBV2; D: NA; size: NA; J: TRBJ2-1; DNA: TGTGCCAGCAGACGCGCACAAACGATCTTC; CDR3: CASRRAQTIF
V: TRBV5-1; D: TRBD2; size: NA; J: TRBJ2-7; DNA: TGCGCCAGCAGCTTGCTCGGCGGGGAGGGTTCCTACGAGCAGTACTTC; CDR3: CASSLLGGEGSYEQYF
V: TRBV5-4; D: NA; size: NA; J: TRBJ1-2; DNA: TGTGCCAGCAGCCCTTACACGGCCGATGGCTACACCTTC; CDR3: CASSPYTADGYTF
V: TRBV18; D: NA; size: NA; J: TRBJ2-2; DNA: TGTGCCAGCTCACCACCGCCGGCCATTAGGGAGCTGTTTTTT; CDR3: CASSPPPAIRELFF
V: TRBV7-2; D: TRBD1; size: NA; J: TRBJ2-3; DNA: TGTGCCAGCAGCTTTCCTGGACAGGGGCGCACAGATACGCAGTATTTT; CDR3: CASSFPGQGRTDTQYF
V: TRBV30; D: TRBD2; size: NA; J: TRBJ2-7; DNA: TGTGCCTGGGCTCAGGCTAGCGGGGCCTACGAGCAGTACTTC; CDR3: CAWAQASGAYEQYF
V: TRBV25-1; D: NA; size: NA; J: TRBJ1-5; DNA: TGTGCCAGCCGGTCGGCTAGCAATCAGCCCCAGCATTTT; CDR3: CASRSASNQPQHF
V: TRBV4-2; D: TRBD1; size: NA; J: TRBJ1-5; DNA: TGTGCCAGCAGCCAAACGGGGACAGCTAGCAATCAGCCCCAGCATTTT; CDR3: CASSQTGTASNQPQHF
V: TRBV10-2; D: NA; size: many; J: TRBJ1-6; DNA: TGCGCCAGCAGTGAAGGGGTAGGGTCACCCCTCCACTTT; CDR3: CASSEGVGSPLHF
V: TRBV19; D: TRBD1; size: once; J: TRBJ1-1; DNA: TGTGCCAGCCAGACAGGGGGCAACACTGAAGCTTTCTTT; CDR3: CASQTGGNTEAFF
V: TRBV7-9; D: NA; size: NA; J: TRBJ1-1; DNA: TGTGCCAGCAGCTCGTACAACCGGGTCACTGAAGCTTTCTTT; CDR3: CASSSYNRVTEAFF
V: TRBV10-3; D: NA; size: NA; J: TRBJ2-3; DNA: TGTGCCACCTCTTGGGAGAGCGGGAGCACAGATACGCAGTATTTT; CDR3: CATSWESGSTDTQYF
V: TRBV5-5; D: NA; size: NA; J: TRBJ2-3; DNA: TGTGCCAGCAGCTTGGGCTGGGATACGCAGTATTTT; CDR3: CASSLGWDTQYF
V: TRBV3-1/TRBV3-2; D: NA; size: NA; J: TRBJ1-1; DNA: TGTGCCAGCAGCCAGCCACCCGGCACTGAAGCTTTCTTT; CDR3: CASSQPPGTEAFF
V: TRBV27; D: NA; size: NA; J: TRBJ1-2; DNA: TGTGCCAGCAATCCCCCGGGGGGCGCCCGGGGCTATGGCTACACCTTC; CDR3: CASNPPGGARGYGYTF